Presented here are 29 T cell receptor beta chains from one specimen sequenced in a study of cytomegalovirus exposure and HLA in healthy donors. Assay: immunoSEQ multiplex PCR; the TCRdb copy retains only in-frame clones and omits some. The data show some 140,000 clones, around four fifths seen once. Sequencing was performed on PBMCs. The source is a woman aged 30 to 39 in good health and CMV-seronegative.

The J gene is TRBJ1-4, the V gene TRBV5-1; 8 positions match TRBD1. Germline CDR1 reads SGHRS; CDR2 reads YFSETQ. There are 14 residues in the CDR3. Unmatched junction bases numbered 3, after V lost 0 bases and J lost 8 bases. The CDR3 spells CASSLGTGNEKLFF. In DNA form, the CDR3 reads TGCGCCAGCAGCTTGGGGACAGGGAACGAAAAACTGTTTTTT.

There are a few counts of this clone. The chain uses TRBV9 and TRBJ1-1; D is unclear. The CDR3 loop spans 15 amino acids. The V and J ends lost 4 bases and 5 bases respectively, with 18 bases between them. Germline CDR1 and CDR2: SGDLS and YYNGEE. CDR3: CASSPPGRAGTEAFF. Written as DNA, the CDR3 is TGTGCCAGCAGCCCCCCGGGGAGGGCGGGGACTGAAGCTTTCTTT. The whole variable domain, remainder taken from reference TRBV9 and TRBJ1-1, is DSGVTQTPKHLITATGQRVTLRCSPRSGDLSVYWYQQSLDQGLQFLIQYYNGEERAKGNILERFSAQQFPDLHSELNLSSLELGDSALYFCASSPPGRAGTEAFFGQGTRLTVV.

The gene calls are TRBV19 and TRBJ1-6; 8 nucleotides match TRBD1. V lost 5 bases and J lost 7; bases outside the gene matches: 4. Germline CDR1 is LNHDA and CDR2 is SQIVND (reference sequence). The CDR3 has 14 residues. The CDR3 DNA sequence: TGTGCCAGTAGTCTCGGGACAGGAAATTCACCCCTCCACTTT. Amino acids: CASSLGTGNSPLHF. The whole variable domain, filled in from reference TRBV19 and TRBJ1-6, reads DGGITQSPKYLFRKEGQNVTLSCEQNLNHDAMYWYRQDPGQGLRLIYYSQIVNDFQKGDIAEGYSVSREKKESFPLTVTSAQKNPTAFYLCASSLGTGNSPLHFGNGTRLTVT.

The chain links TRBV18 to TRBJ1-5, with 12 bases lining up with TRBD1. The CDR3 loop spans 14 amino acids. Looked up from germline, CDR1 is KGHSH and CDR2 is LQKENI. J was trimmed by 5 bases and V by 5 bases; bases with no gene match: 1. Written as DNA, the CDR3 is TGTGCCAGCTCAGGGACAGGGGGCGATCAGCCCCAGCATTTT. It codes for CASSGTGGDQPQHF.

The rearrangement joins TRBV7-9 to TRBJ2-5; D perhaps matches TRBD2 (5 bases). V lost 0 bases and J lost 5, with 16 bases in between. CDR1 is SEHNR and CDR2 is FQNEAQ in the germline V gene (reference sequence). The CDR3 consists of 16 residues. As DNA, the CDR3 is TGTGCCAGCAGCTTAGCGCGGGCTGCTGGTGCGGAGACCCAGTACTTC. It encodes CASSLARAAGAETQYF.

The chain joins TRBV27 to TRBJ1-2, with no clear D. The CDR3 totals 15 residues. The germline V gene encodes CDR1 MNHEY and CDR2 SMNVEV (reference sequence). V shed 2 bases and J shed 5 bases, with 15 bases lying between them. Here the CDR3 DNA reads TGTGCCAGCAGTTTACATTCCGGGGTCGGTTATGGCTACACCTTC. Translation: CASSLHSGVGYGYTF.

The rearrangement uses TRBV11-2 and TRBJ1-2, with no clear D. Germline CDR1 SGHAT, CDR2 FQNNGV. Deletions cut 5 bases from V and 7 bases from J, with 14 bases between. The CDR3 totals 13 residues. The CDR3 loop reads CASSIGPGGGYTF. CDR3 DNA sequence: TGTGCCAGCAGCATCGGGCCGGGAGGTGGCTACACCTTC.

The rearrangement uses TRBV4-1 and TRBJ2-3, with 9 nucleotides matching TRBD2. Germline V CDR1 and CDR2: MGHRA, YSYEKL. The trim removed 0 bases at V and 2 bases at J, leaving 6 bases unmatched. The CDR3 length is 17 residues. This chain's CDR3 is CASSQDLSGGLTDTQYF. DNA for the CDR3: TGCGCCAGCAGCCAAGATCTTAGCGGGGGCCTCACAGATACGCAGTATTTT.

The genes are TRBV27 and TRBJ1-3, with TRBD1 matching over 7 bases. The CDR3 spans 14 residues. CDR1 and CDR2 (germline): MNHEY, SMNVEV (reference sequence). Trimming removed 6 bases from V and 0 bases from J; junction bases left unmatched: 2. The CDR3: CASRNRGSGNTIYF. The CDR3, as DNA: TGTGCCAGCAGAAACAGGGGCTCTGGAAACACCATATATTTT.

The V and J genes are TRBV28 and TRBJ2-1, with D unclear. The V end lost 3 bases, the J end lost 9 bases, and 15 bases lay between the germline ends. The CDR3 runs to 14 residues. Germline V gene sequence: CDR1 MDHEN, CDR2 SYDVKM. The CDR3 bases are TGTGCCAGCAGTTTTAGCCACCTTTCGGGTGAGCAGTTCTTC. The encoded protein is CASSFSHLSGEQFF.

The chain links TRBV6-1 to TRBJ1-1, with TRBD1 matching 10 bases. The trim removed 0 bases at V and 4 bases at J, leaving 14 bases unmatched. Germline V lookup: CDR1 MNHNS, CDR2 SASEGT. CDR3 size: 19 residues. This CDR3 reads CASSEAVTDRGSVGTEAFF. The CDR3 bases are TGTGCCAGCAGTGAAGCGGTCACGGACAGGGGGAGTGTAGGCACTGAAGCTTTCTTT.

This CDR3 reads CASSLGQAGSTDTQYF. The CDR3 DNA follows: TGTGCCAGCAGCTTAGGACAGGCGGGGAGCACAGATACGCAGTATTTT. The J gene is TRBJ2-3, the V gene TRBV7-3; D might be TRBD1 (7 bases). Germline loops: CDR1 SGHTA, CDR2 FQGTGA. Deletions cut 2 bases from V and 0 bases from J, with 12 bases between. The CDR3 contains 16 residues. Full variable domain (rest looked up from reference TRBV7-3 and TRBJ2-3): GAGVSQTPSNKVTEKGKYVELRCDPISGHTALYWYRQSLGQGPEFLIYFQGTGAADDSGLPNDRFFAVRPEGSVSTLKIQRTERGDSAVYLCASSLGQAGSTDTQYFGPGTRLTVL.

J is TRBJ2-2 and V is TRBV4-3; D remains unclear. V was shortened by 4 bases and J by 6 bases, with 18 bases between the two germline ends. This CDR3 contains 16 residues. Germline CDR1 LGHNA, CDR2 YSLEER. CDR3 protein: CASSRVSLPIPGELFF. DNA of the CDR3: TGCGCCAGCAGCCGAGTATCCCTGCCAATCCCCGGGGAGCTGTTTTTT.

The sample holds a few counts of this clone. The CDR3 DNA sequence: TGTGCCAGCAGCTTAAGACTAGCGGGGGCCTCCTCCTACAATGAGCAGTTCTTC. Amino acids: CASSLRLAGASSYNEQFF. The chain combines TRBV7-2 with TRBJ2-1, with 12 bases aligning to TRBD2. The germline CDR1 and CDR2 sequences are SGHTA and FQGNSA. With 2 bases clipped from V and 0 bases from J, the junction kept 5 bases outside the gene matches. This CDR3 has 18 residues.

This clone came up a few times. The V call is TRBV27, the J call TRBJ2-3; 10 bases align to TRBD2. The CDR3 is made up of 17 amino acids. Losses at the gene ends were 2 bases for V and 7 bases for J; bases not matched to a gene: 12. The germline V gene has CDR1 MNHEY and CDR2 SMNVEV (reference sequence). CDR3 DNA: TGTGCCAGCAGTTTACGTAGGAGCGGGGGGGCCGATCATACGCAGTATTTT. It encodes CASSLRRSGGADHTQYF.

The rearrangement uses TRBV29-1 and TRBJ2-1; perhaps TRBD2 as D (6 bases). CDR3 length: 14 residues. V shed 3 bases and J shed 8 bases, with 17 bases lying between them. CDR1 is SQVTM and CDR2 is ANQGSEA in the germline V gene. CDR3 sequence (DNA): TGCAGCGTTGATTTCGGGGGACCACGGGATGAGCAGTTCTTC. Translated, it gives CSVDFGGPRDEQFF.

This chain uses TRBV5-1 with TRBJ1-6; 7 bases map to TRBD1. Germline assignment: CDR1 SGHRS and CDR2 YFSETQ. The ends lost 3 bases at V and 4 bases at J; junction bases unmatched: 4. The CDR3 is 15 residues long. The CDR3 here is CASSSGTVYNSPLHF. In DNA form, the CDR3 reads TGCGCCAGCAGCTCCGGGACAGTTTATAATTCACCCCTCCACTTT.

The V gene is TRBV28, the J gene TRBJ1-5; 9 positions match TRBD1. V was pared by 7 bases and J by 15 bases, with 16 bases of the junction left unmatched. The CDR3 consists of 14 residues. Germline CDR1 and CDR2: MDHEN and SYDVKM. The DNA of the CDR3 is TGTGCCAGCACCCCGACTCACAGGGGGCAGGGTGGGCATTTT. Its protein product is CASTPTHRGQGGHF.

This chain links TRBV15 with TRBJ2-5; 12 nucleotides agree with TRBD2. CDR3 size: 16 residues. Germline V gene data show CDR1 as LNHNV and CDR2 as YYDKDF (reference sequence). V lost 3 bases, J lost 5 bases, and 7 bases stayed unmatched. In DNA, the CDR3 is TGTGCCACCAGCAGGGCCGCCGGGACTAGCGGGGAGACCCAGTACTTC. Protein product: CATSRAAGTSGETQYF. The complete variable domain, with remaining parts taken from reference TRBV15 and TRBJ2-5, reads DAMVIQNPRYQVTQFGKPVTLSCSQTLNHNVMYWYQQKSSQAPKLLFHYYDKDFNNEADTPDNFQSRRPNTSFCFLDIRSPGLGDTAMYLCATSRAAGTSGETQYFGPGTRLLVL.

The CDR3 reads CASSLGLTGAYGNTIYF. The DNA of the CDR3 is TGTGCCAGCAGCTTGGGCCTGACAGGGGCTTATGGAAACACCATATATTTT. The rearrangement joins TRBV7-2 to TRBJ1-3, with 8 nucleotides matching TRBD1. This CDR3 has 17 amino acids. Germline-derived CDR1 and CDR2 are SGHTA and FQGNSA. With 3 bases clipped from V and 3 bases from J, the junction kept 10 bases outside the gene matches.

The chain combines TRBV11-1 with TRBJ1-1; TRBD1 aligns across 8 bases. The CDR3 covers 12 residues. Germline CDR1 and CDR2: SGHAT and FQDESV (reference sequence). After removal of 5 bases from V and 4 bases from J, the junction contained 0 bases not matched to a gene. The CDR3 loop is CASSTGGTEAFF. CDR3 nucleotide sequence: TGTGCCAGCAGCACAGGGGGCACTGAAGCTTTCTTT.

This chain links TRBV5-1 with TRBJ1-3; D is possibly TRBD1 (5 bases). V was cut by 4 bases and J by 3 bases, with 14 bases left in between. The germline V gene has CDR1 SGHRS and CDR2 YFSETQ. The CDR3 runs 15 residues. CDR3 coding DNA: TGCGCCAGCAGCCACAGGCCGGGGGATGGAAACACCATATATTTT. Translating gives CASSHRPGDGNTIYF.

CDR3 protein: CASSRQGAPGNQPQHF. DNA for the CDR3: TGTGCCAGCTCAAGACAGGGGGCGCCGGGCAATCAGCCCCAGCATTTT. This chain uses TRBV18 with TRBJ1-5, with 10 positions matching TRBD1. V trimming: 5 bases; J trimming: 2 bases; junction bases outside the gene matches: 6. This CDR3 spans 16 amino acids. The germline CDR1 and CDR2 sequences are KGHSH and LQKENI.

The CDR3 loop reads CASSVPSGGSTDTQYF. The CDR3 DNA follows: TGTGCCAGCAGCGTTCCTAGCGGGGGATCCACAGATACGCAGTATTTT. The chain joins TRBV9 to TRBJ2-3; 10 bases agree with TRBD2. Germline CDR1 SGDLS, CDR2 YYNGEE. The CDR3 is 16 amino acids. V shed 2 bases and J 2 bases; nucleotides not matched to a gene: 5.

The J gene is TRBJ2-3, the V gene TRBV5-6; 8 bases map to TRBD1. The V gene's germline CDR1 is SGHDT and CDR2 YYEEEE. The CDR3 extends over 14 amino acids. The trim removed 0 bases at V and 6 bases at J, leaving 3 bases unmatched. This chain's CDR3 is CASSLGRGPDTQYF. The CDR3, as DNA: TGTGCCAGCAGCTTGGGCAGGGGGCCCGATACGCAGTATTTT.

The genes are TRBV29-1 and TRBJ1-2; unclear D gene. The length of the CDR3 is 15 residues. CDR1 and CDR2 (germline): SQVTM, ANQGSEA. V was shortened by 4 bases and J by 3 bases, with 18 bases between the two germline ends. The CDR3 reads CSVVVPREVYYGYTF. The CDR3 coding sequence is TGCAGCGTTGTAGTACCGAGGGAGGTATACTATGGCTACACCTTC.

The rearrangement joins TRBV5-6 to TRBJ2-2; tentatively, D is TRBD1 (5 bases). The CDR3 totals 15 residues. Trimming left V 0 bases short and J 1 base short, with 7 bases between. CDR1 SGHDT and CDR2 YYEEEE come from the germline V gene. CDR3 bases: TGTGCCAGCAGCTTGGGGACAAAGAACACCGGGGAGCTGTTTTTT. It codes for CASSLGTKNTGELFF.

The chain combines TRBV2 with TRBJ1-2; the D gene is possibly TRBD1 (6 bases). This CDR3 is built from 15 residues. V lost 5 bases and J 6 bases, leaving 19 bases between the germline ends. Germline CDR1 reads SNHLY; CDR2 reads FYNNEI. The DNA of the CDR3 is TGTGCCAGCAGTCCCACCCTTCAGGGGCTGGATGGCTACACCTTC. Protein: CASSPTLQGLDGYTF.

V and J are TRBV2 and TRBJ1-1; the D is unclear. Germline V gene sequence: CDR1 SNHLY, CDR2 FYNNEI. This CDR3 region has 13 residues. Between the trimmed V and J ends, which lost 5 bases and 6 bases, there was a span of 13 bases. CDR3 bases: TGTGCCAGCAGTCGCGAGAGACAATCTGAAGCTTTCTTT. Translation gives CASSRERQSEAFF.